This passage covers 10 T cell receptor beta chains from one sample sequenced in a study of blood T cell repertoires in COVID-19. Clones were sequenced by immunoSEQ multiplex PCR, and TCRdb holds only the in-frame ones, with some missing. This table holds 300,000 to 350,000 clones, roughly 90% found once. Sequences were obtained from peripheral blood. The receptors derive from an older woman with COVID-19, enrolled during active disease.

The chain carries TRBV5-1 and TRBJ2-7; D gene unclear. CDR1 and CDR2 (germline): SGHRS, YFSETQ. The CDR3 is made up of 14 amino acids. Deletions cut 1 base from V and 0 bases from J, with 8 bases between. CDR3 sequence: CASSLLGSSYEQYF. Here the CDR3 DNA reads TGCGCCAGCAGCTTGTTGGGCAGCTCCTACGAGCAGTACTTC. Full variable domain (outside the CDR3, taken from reference TRBV5-1 and TRBJ2-7): KAGVTQTPRYLIKTRGQQVTLSCSPISGHRSVSWYQQTPGQGLQFLFEYFSETQRNKGNFPGRFSGRQFSNSRSEMNVSTLELGDSALYLCASSLLGSSYEQYFGPGTRLTVT.

V and J are TRBV5-4 and TRBJ1-4, with a possible D match to TRBD1 (6 bases). The V gene's germline CDR1 is SGHNT and CDR2 YYREEE (reference sequence). The CDR3 consists of 17 residues. The germline V and J ends were trimmed by 4 bases and 0 bases, with 16 bases remaining between them. CDR3 amino acids: CASSERGGAATNEKLFF. The CDR3 DNA reads TGTGCCAGCAGCGAGAGGGGGGGCGCAGCAACTAATGAAAAACTGTTTTTT.

The chain has TRBV28 and TRBJ2-2; TRBD1 matches at 9 bases. The V segment lost 5 bases and the J segment 6 bases; nucleotides outside the gene matches: 10. The germline V gene encodes CDR1 MDHEN and CDR2 SYDVKM. This CDR3 spans 16 amino acids. The CDR3: CASSTRTGEYSGELFF. CDR3 coding DNA: TGTGCCAGCAGTACCAGGACAGGGGAGTATTCCGGGGAGCTGTTTTTT. The entire variable domain, with the rest obtained from reference TRBV28 and TRBJ2-2, is as follows: DVKVTQSSRYLVKRTGEKVFLECVQDMDHENMFWYRQDPGLGLRLIYFSYDVKMKEKGDIPEGYSVSREKKERFSLILESASTNQTSMYLCASSTRTGEYSGELFFGEGSRLTVL.

The CDR3 loop reads CASSPRLAGSTGELFF. The CDR3 nucleotides read TGTGCCAGCTCACCGCGGCTAGCGGGGTCCACCGGGGAGCTGTTTTTT. V gene TRBV18 combines with J gene TRBJ2-2; 9 bases line up with TRBD2. The ends lost 3 bases at V and 4 bases at J; junction bases unmatched: 6. Germline V lookup: CDR1 KGHSH, CDR2 LQKENI. This CDR3 contains 16 residues.

This clone was counted between two and nine times. The chain links TRBV19 to TRBJ2-7; the D is unclear. Germline-derived CDR1 and CDR2 are LNHDA and SQIVND (reference sequence). CDR3 length: 17 residues. V dropped 0 bases and J dropped 0 bases, with 15 bases sitting between them. The CDR3 DNA reads as TGTGCCAGTAGTATAGATCTGGGTCAGGAAGGCTCCTACGAGCAGTACTTC. This gives the protein CASSIDLGQEGSYEQYF.

The chain uses TRBV12-3 or TRBV12-4 and TRBJ1-5, with a tentative D call TRBD1 (6 bases). There are 13 residues in the CDR3. The V and J ends lost 6 bases and 3 bases respectively, with 9 bases between them. The DNA of the CDR3 is TGTGCCAGCAGGGGGGCCCTCAATCAGCCCCAGCATTTT. Translated, it gives CASRGALNQPQHF.

V and J are TRBV6-1 and TRBJ2-3, with 8 positions matching TRBD2. The CDR3 is made up of 16 amino acids. Germline CDR1 reads MNHNS; CDR2 reads SASEGT. With V trimmed by 2 bases and J by 2 bases, 6 bases remained unmatched. The CDR3: CASSEPSGGSTDTQYF. As DNA, the CDR3 is TGTGCCAGCAGTGAACCCAGCGGGGGATCCACAGATACGCAGTATTTT.

This chain uses TRBV7-9 with TRBJ2-7; 9 bases match TRBD2. This CDR3 has 13 amino acids. Germline V gene sequence: CDR1 SEHNR, CDR2 FQNEAQ (reference sequence). V shed 5 bases and J 11 bases; nucleotides not matched to a gene: 10. CDR3 bases: TGTGCCAGCAGCCTCAGCGGGGGGCCGAGGGAGTACTTC. The encoded protein is CASSLSGGPREYF.

The CDR3 DNA is TGTGCCAGTGGCAGAACTAGCGGGGGGGCCATTGAGCAGTTCTTC. Its protein is CASGRTSGGAIEQFF. The chain is built from TRBV19 and TRBJ2-1; 13 nucleotides line up with TRBD2. V was clipped by 8 bases and J by 9 bases; unmatched bases: 10. The CDR3 runs 15 residues. CDR1 LNHDA and CDR2 SQIVND come from the germline V gene (reference sequence).

V gene TRBV9 combines with J gene TRBJ2-2, with no clear D. The ends were cut back, 3 bases at V and 1 base at J, with 4 bases in the middle. Germline-derived CDR1 and CDR2 are SGDLS and YYNGEE. The CDR3 runs 13 residues. The CDR3 bases are TGTGCCAGCAGCGCTATGAACACCGGGGAGCTGTTTTTT. Its translation is CASSAMNTGELFF.